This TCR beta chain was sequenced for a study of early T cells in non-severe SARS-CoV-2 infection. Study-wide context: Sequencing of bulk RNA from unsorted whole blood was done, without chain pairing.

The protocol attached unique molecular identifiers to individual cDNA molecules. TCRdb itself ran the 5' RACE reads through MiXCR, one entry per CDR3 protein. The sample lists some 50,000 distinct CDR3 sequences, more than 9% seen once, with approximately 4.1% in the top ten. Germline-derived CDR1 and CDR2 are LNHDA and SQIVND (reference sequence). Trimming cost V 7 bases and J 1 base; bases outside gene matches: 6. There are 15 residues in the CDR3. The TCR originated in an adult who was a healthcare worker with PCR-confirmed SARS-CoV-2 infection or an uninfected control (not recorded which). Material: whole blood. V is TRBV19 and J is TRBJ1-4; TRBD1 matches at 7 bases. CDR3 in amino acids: CASKGTAGTNEKLFF. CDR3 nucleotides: TGTGCCAGTAAGGGGACAGCTGGAACTAATGAAAAACTGTTTTTT.